This passage covers 29 T cell receptor beta chains from one sample sequenced in a study of STAT3 mutations in large granular lymphocyte leukemia. Study results and limitations: At least one immunodominant TCR beta clonotype appeared in every T-cell large granular lymphocyte leukemia patient.

TCRdb's copy holds only in-frame clones and misses some; the assay was immunoSEQ multiplex PCR. The sample lists about 42,000 clones; roughly three quarters were seen once. No antigen is known for these receptors. The sequencing input was PBMCs. These receptors all come from a human donor with T large granular lymphocyte leukemia. Some clones in this sample may be carry-over from other donors' samples.

Written as DNA, the CDR3 is TGTGCCAGCAGGTGGGCGGCGAAGGGATTTCTCAACGAGCAGTACGTC. Its protein product is CASRWAAKGFLNEQYV. The chain has TRBV27 and TRBJ2-7, with D unclear. Germline-derived CDR1 and CDR2 are MNHEY and SMNVEV (reference sequence). Trimming removed 6 bases at V and 5 bases at J, with 23 bases between. The CDR3 contains 16 residues.

V is TRBV5-1 and J is TRBJ2-7; D possibly uses TRBD1 or TRBD2 (5 bases each). Between the trimmed V and J ends, which lost 4 bases and 1 base, there was a span of 15 bases. This CDR3 spans 15 amino acids. CDR1 and CDR2 from the germline V gene are SGHRS and YFSETQ. The chain's CDR3 is CASSVGVEVSYEQYF. CDR3 DNA: TGCGCCAGCAGCGTGGGGGTAGAGGTATCCTACGAGCAGTACTTC.

V is TRBV30 and J is TRBJ1-3, with D tentatively TRBD1 (6 bases). Germline values: CDR1 GTSNPN, CDR2 SVGIG (reference sequence). The CDR3 runs to 15 residues. V lost 5 bases and J lost 0, with 14 bases in between. The CDR3 sequence: CAWHTGTYSGNTIYF. CDR3 DNA: TGTGCCTGGCATACAGGGACCTACTCTGGAAACACCATATATTTT.

This chain uses TRBV4-2 with TRBJ1-4; 7 nucleotides match TRBD1. The V gene end was trimmed by 8 bases and the J gene end by 5 bases; junction bases not matched to a gene: 8. Germline V gene lookup returns CDR1 LGHNA and CDR2 YNFKEQ. This CDR3 has 14 residues. Written as DNA, the CDR3 is TGTGCCAGCCTAGCCGGGACAGTAAATGAAAAACTGTTTTTT. The encoded protein is CASLAGTVNEKLFF.

The chain combines TRBV5-5 with TRBJ1-6; D not certain. This CDR3 has 14 amino acids. Deletions cut 1 base from V and 5 bases from J, with 7 bases between. Germline V gene lookup returns CDR1 SGHKS and CDR2 YYEKEE (reference sequence). The CDR3 DNA reads TGTGCCAGCAGCTTGATCGGAGATAATTCACCCCTCCACTTT. Amino acid sequence: CASSLIGDNSPLHF.

The rearrangement joins TRBV6-5 to TRBJ2-1; no definite D call. The CDR3 has 16 amino acids. V shed 0 bases and J shed 0 bases, with 9 bases lying between them. Per the germline V gene, CDR1 is MNHEY and CDR2 is SVGAGI. The CDR3 reads CASSYSSVSSYNEQFF. In DNA form, the CDR3 reads TGTGCCAGCAGTTACTCATCGGTTTCCTCCTACAATGAGCAGTTCTTC.

The rearrangement links TRBV7-8 to TRBJ2-2; D remains ambiguous. Trimming removed 8 bases from V and 0 bases from J, with 13 bases in between. The germline CDR1 and CDR2 sequences are SGHVS and FQNEAQ. This CDR3 has 15 residues. The CDR3 sequence is CASAYGQANTGELFF. In DNA form, the CDR3 reads TGTGCCAGCGCCTACGGGCAGGCGAACACCGGGGAGCTGTTTTTT.

The chain carries TRBV6-1 and TRBJ2-1, with a weak D call TRBD2 (7 bases). V was shortened by 8 bases and J by 4 bases, with 12 bases between the two germline ends. The CDR3 is 13 amino acids. CDR1 and CDR2 (germline): MNHNS, SASEGT. CDR3 residues: CASGGARYNEQFF. DNA of the CDR3: TGTGCCAGCGGGGGGGCGAGGTACAATGAGCAGTTCTTC.

This rearrangement joins TRBV18 to TRBJ2-2, with 7 bases aligning to TRBD1. Germline loops: CDR1 KGHSH, CDR2 LQKENI. The CDR3 totals 15 residues. V dropped 4 bases and J dropped 1; count of bases not matched to a gene: 3. The CDR3 loop reads CASSLRTGNTGELFF. Written as DNA, the CDR3 is TGTGCCAGCTCACTTCGGACAGGGAACACCGGGGAGCTGTTTTTT.

This CDR3 reads CASTSFRVENEAFF. The CDR3 region has the DNA TGTGCCAGCACCTCCTTCAGGGTTGAGAATGAAGCTTTCTTT. The V and J genes are TRBV2 and TRBJ1-1, with TRBD1 as a possible D gene (5 bases). This CDR3 spans 14 amino acids. The V gene's germline CDR1 is SNHLY and CDR2 FYNNEI. V was trimmed by 7 bases and J by 7 bases, leaving 19 bases between them.

This clone was picked up one time. The chain couples TRBV4-1 to TRBJ2-4, with D tentatively TRBD2 (5 bases). Trimming left V 1 base short and J 3 bases short, with 19 bases between. The CDR3 loop spans 18 amino acids. Germline V gives CDR1 MGHRA, CDR2 YSYEKL. The CDR3 region is CASSQATTETGSKNIQYF. In DNA, the CDR3 is TGCGCCAGCAGCCAAGCTACGACGGAGACGGGAAGCAAAAACATTCAGTACTTC.

This rearrangement joins TRBV7-9 to TRBJ2-5; D possibly uses TRBD1 or TRBD2 (6 bases each). There are 16 residues in the CDR3. Germline V lookup: CDR1 SEHNR, CDR2 FQNEAQ (reference sequence). V lost 2 bases and J 2 bases, leaving 15 bases between the germline ends. DNA for the CDR3: TGTGCCAGCAGCTTATGGGGGGCCCTTGGTCAAGAGACCCAGTACTTC. Translation: CASSLWGALGQETQYF.

The chain combines TRBV7-5 with TRBJ2-5; whether TRBD1, the table's D call, matches the DNA was not checked. TRBV7-5 is given as a pseudogene. The CDR3 runs to 17 residues. The CDR3 DNA reads as TGTGCCAGAAGCCCCACTGGGACAGGGAAGGTTCGGGAGACCCAGTACTTC. Residues: CARSPTGTGKVRETQYF.

The V call is TRBV7-8, the J call TRBJ2-3, with D uncertain. Germline values: CDR1 SGHVS, CDR2 FQNEAQ. Trimming took 7 bases from V and 11 from J, leaving 13 bases between them. The CDR3 covers 11 residues. CDR3 sequence reads: CASKKEWLQYF. As DNA, the CDR3 is TGTGCCAGCAAGAAGGAATGGTTGCAGTATTTT.

This rearrangement joins TRBV9 to TRBJ2-5; the D is unclear. Germline CDR1 reads SGDLS; CDR2 reads YYNGEE. CDR3 length: 14 amino acids. Deletions cut 1 base from V and 1 base from J, with 8 bases between. This chain's CDR3 is CASSVNVLQETQYF. Written as DNA, the CDR3 is TGTGCCAGCAGCGTAAATGTACTCCAAGAGACCCAGTACTTC.

The rearrangement uses TRBV6-5 and TRBJ2-3; TRBD1 aligns across 10 bases. J gave up 7 bases and V 6 bases, and 4 bases lay outside the gene matches. CDR3 size: 13 residues. Germline loops: CDR1 MNHEY, CDR2 SVGAGI. The CDR3 sequence: CASRGQGDYTQYF. The CDR3 nucleotides are TGTGCCAGCAGAGGACAGGGGGATTATACGCAGTATTTT.

The gene calls are TRBV4-3 and TRBJ1-1, with D possibly matching TRBD1 (5 bases). Germline CDR1 is LGHNA and CDR2 is YSLEER. The CDR3 totals 17 residues. Deletions cut 0 bases from V and 0 bases from J, with 14 bases between. As DNA, the CDR3 is TGCGCCAGCAGCCAAGAAACCGGGGGAGGCATGAACACTGAAGCTTTCTTT. Its translation is CASSQETGGGMNTEAFF.

The genes are TRBV4-2 and TRBJ2-7, with D perhaps matching TRBD1 or TRBD2 (6 bases each). The germline V gene encodes CDR1 LGHNA and CDR2 YNFKEQ. The CDR3 has 14 amino acids. The germline V and J ends were trimmed by 0 bases and 3 bases, with 9 bases remaining between them. The CDR3 loop reads CASSQEEGDYEQYF. The CDR3 bases are TGTGCCAGCAGCCAAGAGGAGGGGGACTACGAGCAGTACTTC.

This clone has more than one count but fewer than ten. The V call is TRBV28, the J call TRBJ2-7; 9 bases line up with TRBD2. CDR1 is MDHEN, CDR2 SYDVKM, per germline. The length of the CDR3 is 15 residues. With V trimmed by 2 bases and J by 7 bases, 9 bases remained unmatched. CDR3 protein: CASSLRRGGRWEQYV. CDR3 sequence (DNA): TGTGCCAGCAGTTTAAGGCGGGGGGGCCGTTGGGAGCAGTACGTC.

This clone was counted a few times. The genes are TRBV4-2 and TRBJ2-2; 10 bases are shared with TRBD1. The CDR3 sequence is 16 residues long. Germline loops: CDR1 LGHNA, CDR2 YNFKEQ. V shed 3 bases and J 8 bases; nucleotides not matched to a gene: 9. This CDR3 is CASSHTDRGRTGELFF. CDR3 coding DNA: TGTGCCAGCAGCCATACCGACAGGGGGCGCACGGGGGAGCTGTTTTTT.

This clone was observed a handful of times. This rearrangement joins TRBV28 to TRBJ1-5; no definite D call. V was trimmed by 5 bases and J by 1 base, leaving 9 bases between them. The V gene's germline CDR1 is MDHEN and CDR2 SYDVKM. The CDR3 is made up of 14 amino acids. The CDR3 region has the DNA TGTGCCAGCAGTGAAGGCGCAAGCAATCAGCCCCAGCATTTT. Translating gives CASSEGASNQPQHF. The whole variable domain, remainder taken from reference TRBV28 and TRBJ1-5, is DVKVTQSSRYLVKRTGEKVFLECVQDMDHENMFWYRQDPGLGLRLIYFSYDVKMKEKGDIPEGYSVSREKKERFSLILESASTNQTSMYLCASSEGASNQPQHFGDGTRLSIL.

J is TRBJ1-2 and V is TRBV9; 7 bases are a match to TRBD1. The CDR3 has 14 amino acids. V lost 4 bases, J lost 2 bases, and 5 bases stayed unmatched. Germline values: CDR1 SGDLS, CDR2 YYNGEE. CDR3 nucleotide sequence: TGTGCCAGCAGCCCCCAGGGGGAGAACTATGGCTACACCTTC. It codes for CASSPQGENYGYTF.

The genes are TRBV5-4 and TRBJ2-7, with 10 bases aligning to TRBD2. The CDR3 extends over 18 amino acids. After removal of 0 bases from V and 1 base from J, the junction contained 10 bases not matched to a gene. CDR1 is SGHNT, CDR2 YYREEE, per germline (reference sequence). Here the CDR3 DNA reads TGTGCCAGCAGCTTGGGGCTAGCGGGGGCCACATCATCCTACGAGCAGTACTTC. Translation: CASSLGLAGATSSYEQYF.

DNA of the CDR3: TGTGCCAGTACGCGCTCAGGGGGAGAGAATGAAAAACTGTTTTTT. Translated, it gives CASTRSGGENEKLFF. V gene TRBV19 combines with J gene TRBJ1-4; 7 bases agree with TRBD1. Germline CDR1 is LNHDA and CDR2 is SQIVND (reference sequence). The CDR3 contains 15 residues. With V trimmed by 7 bases and J by 5 bases, 10 bases remained unmatched.

This clone was counted between two and nine times. V and J are TRBV10-1 and TRBJ1-6; D gene unclear. This CDR3 comprises 14 residues. V was cut by 4 bases and J by 5 bases, with 9 bases left in between. Per germline, CDR1 WNHNN and CDR2 SYGVQD (reference sequence). The CDR3 DNA is TGCGCCAGCAGTGTAGGACGGAATAATTCACCCCTCCACTTT. It specifies CASSVGRNNSPLHF.

The chain employs TRBV11-2 and TRBJ2-6; tentative D call: TRBD2 (6 bases). The germline V gene encodes CDR1 SGHAT and CDR2 FQNNGV. The CDR3 is 16 residues long. The V gene lost 7 bases and the J gene lost 2 bases, with 15 bases spanning the gap. The CDR3 DNA reads TGTGCCAGCATCGATAGAGGCGGGGCTGGGGCCAACGTCCTGACTTTC. Translation: CASIDRGGAGANVLTF.

This clone was seen a handful of times. The rearrangement links TRBV28 to TRBJ1-5; D is unresolved. CDR1 is MDHEN and CDR2 is SYDVKM in the germline V gene. V was clipped by 0 bases and J by 12 bases, with 9 bases between them. The CDR3 covers 12 residues. The CDR3 loop reads CASSLWNRGQHF. In DNA form, the CDR3 reads TGTGCCAGCAGTTTATGGAACCGGGGCCAGCATTTT. Full variable domain (outside the CDR3, taken from reference TRBV28 and TRBJ1-5): DVKVTQSSRYLVKRTGEKVFLECVQDMDHENMFWYRQDPGLGLRLIYFSYDVKMKEKGDIPEGYSVSREKKERFSLILESASTNQTSMYLCASSLWNRGQHFGDGTRLSIL.

The rearrangement links TRBV15 to TRBJ1-3; no clear D gene. There are 16 residues in the CDR3. V lost 4 bases, J lost 4 bases, and 17 bases lay in between. Looked up from germline, CDR1 is LNHNV and CDR2 is YYDKDF (reference sequence). CDR3 in DNA: TGTGCCACCAGCATCCCGGGCCTCAGAGGAGGAAACACCATATATTTT. As protein: CATSIPGLRGGNTIYF.

The CDR3 protein is CASGEGTQYF. For the CDR3, the DNA is TGCGCCAGCGGAGAGGGGACCCAGTACTTC. This sequence joins TRBV5-1 and TRBJ2-5, with a possible D match to TRBD2 (5 bases). Looked up from germline, CDR1 is SGHRS and CDR2 is YFSETQ. Deletions cut 7 bases from V and 7 bases from J, with 8 bases between. The CDR3 has 10 residues.